This T cell receptor (beta chain) was captured in a study of blood T cell repertoires in COVID-19. The overall study: Donors in the United States, Italy and Spain gave samples during acute or convalescent COVID-19. Nucleic acid was either cDNA or gDNA, and it came from T cells, B-cell-depleted T cells, or PBMCs.

CDR3 length: 16 amino acids. Germline V lookup: CDR1 MDHEN, CDR2 SYDVKM. The V end lost 4 bases, the J end lost 0 bases, and 13 bases lay between the germline ends. The authors' processing: Amplification from reference gene primers served as the basis for estimated nucleated cell counts. Only in-frame clones appear in the TCRdb table, and some are missing; sequencing was by immunoSEQ multiplex PCR. Clonal size and the V and J genes are those of that table, whereas D and trimming came from the DNA. The sample lists over 150,000 clones, about nine tenths seen once, with less than 25% in the top ten. This sequence joins TRBV28 and TRBJ2-1; D may be TRBD2 (8 bases). The sequenced sample was peripheral blood. The source is a man aged 70 or older with active or convalescent COVID-19. The CDR3 DNA reads TGTGCCAGCAGTTCGACAGGGACTAGCTCCTACAATGAGCAGTTCTTC. Translation: CASSSTGTSSYNEQFF.